This TCR beta chain emerged from a study of graft-versus-host responses after intestinal transplantation. Study in general: Recipients were given multivisceral, liver-intestinal, or isolated intestinal transplants.

This CDR3 spans 16 amino acids. The germline CDR1 and CDR2 sequences are MNHNY and SVGAGI (reference sequence). Trimming cost V 6 bases and J 6 bases, with 22 bases left between them. Some clones are missing from TCRdb's copy, which holds only in-frame ones; the method was immunoSEQ multiplex PCR. In the table there are about 99,000 clones, under 95% of which are singletons. Study outcomes and limitations: Ileal or blood samples showed some GvH clones first, and such clones were also found in recipient marrow. High graft-versus-host to host-versus-graft T cell clonal ratios marked allografts of patients with graft-donor macrochimerism.

Comment on this clone: Its antigen is unidentified.

The V gene is TRBV6-6, the J gene TRBJ2-3; possible D gene TRBD1, 6 bases. Material: unstimulated CD8+ T cells sorted from spleen or lymph node cells, obtained before intestinal transplant. The origin of this receptor is a human donor who received an intestinal transplant. CDR3 coding DNA: TGTGCCAGCAGCATACGGGTATCAGGGGTCACGGATACGCAGTATTTT. Translated, it gives CASSIRVSGVTDTQYF.